This TCR beta chain emerged from a study of blood T cell repertoires in COVID-19. About the study: The United States, Italy and Spain provided the acute and convalescent COVID-19 samples. In each case, the material was cDNA or gDNA derived from T cells, B-cell-depleted T cells, or PBMCs.

Original data processing: Counts of nucleated cells, estimated from reference gene primer amplification, were obtained. Repertoires were generated with immunoSEQ multiplex PCR, while TCRdb's copy carries only in-frame clones and drops some. V, J and clone size reflect that table, while D and trimming were determined from the DNA. The table shows a few hundred thousand clones, with approximately 90% occurring only once. The source of this sequence is a man aged 18 to 30 with active or convalescent COVID-19. The sample consisted of peripheral blood.

As DNA, the CDR3 is TGTGCCAGCAGCCAGGACAGGGGTAGAGGAGAGACCCAGTACTTC. Translation: CASSQDRGRGETQYF. This chain links TRBV7-9 with TRBJ2-5; 9 bases map to TRBD1. CDR1 is SEHNR and CDR2 is FQNEAQ in the germline V gene (reference sequence). The CDR3 covers 15 residues. The trim removed 5 bases at V and 4 bases at J, leaving 8 bases unmatched.